This T cell receptor (beta chain) was documented in a study of Graves' ophthalmopathy and Graves' hyperthyroidism. In its sample, this clonotype was seen many times. RNA transcripts served as template for amplifying TCR beta CDR3 sequences. HTBI primers primed a first-round RT-PCR, and a second-round multiplex PCR followed. MiXCR, run by TCRdb on the multiplex PCR reads, gives a single entry per CDR3 protein. Altogether about 1.1 million distinct CDR3 sequences are present, 35% to 40% being singletons, with the ten largest covering roughly 11%. Other autoimmune diseases, uncontrolled infections, pregnancy or lactation ruled patients out of participation. V was trimmed by 0 bases and J by 3 bases, leaving 12 bases between them. From germline, CDR1 is SGHDT and CDR2 YYEEEE. The CDR3 is made up of 15 amino acids.

The clonotype was recovered from an adult man with Graves' hyperthyroidism. The chain recombines TRBV5-6 with TRBJ1-2; tentatively, D is TRBD1 (6 bases). Sequencing was done on a sample of peripheral blood or thyroid tissue (not recorded which). The CDR3: CASSLVDRQDYGYTF. CDR3 in DNA: TGTGCCAGCAGCTTGGTTGACAGGCAAGACTATGGCTACACCTTC.